These 8 T cell receptor beta chains share one sample of origin, sequenced in a study of identical twins. TCRdb passed the 5' RACE reads through MiXCR, listing each CDR3 protein once. The sample has fewer than 900,000 distinct CDR3 sequences, around 20% seen once; the top ten hold about 4.5%. The data were also submitted as part of a second study, on T cells expressing NK-cell markers.

Sequenced input: PBMCs. Receptor source: a woman aged 18-29 years in good health.

The chain joins TRBV4-2 to TRBJ2-5, with D possibly TRBD2 on 5 matching bases. CDR1 is LGHNA and CDR2 is YNFKEQ in the germline V gene. The V and J ends lost 1 base and 2 bases respectively, with 14 bases between them. CDR3 size: 16 residues. CDR3 protein: CASSQASSSRQETQYF. The DNA for the CDR3 is TGTGCCAGCAGCCAAGCGTCTAGCAGCCGTCAAGAGACCCAGTACTTC.

The chain has TRBV7-6 and TRBJ2-1, with TRBD1 matching over 9 bases. This CDR3 contains 16 residues. V lost 1 base to trimming and J lost 8 bases; unmatched junction nucleotides: 9. CDR1 is SGHVS, CDR2 FNYEAQ, per germline. CDR3: CASSLEVTGGLDEQFF. CDR3 in DNA: TGTGCCAGCAGCTTAGAAGTGACAGGGGGTTTAGATGAGCAGTTCTTC.

The gene calls are TRBV20-1 and TRBJ2-7; D is possibly TRBD2 (6 bases). Deletions cut 6 bases from V and 4 bases from J, with 19 bases between. CDR1 and CDR2 from the germline V gene are DFQATT and SNEGSKA (reference sequence). This CDR3 is built from 14 residues. Written as DNA, the CDR3 is TGCAGTGCAACCCCGGGACTCCAAGGGTACGAGCAGTACTTC. It yields the protein CSATPGLQGYEQYF.

This clonotype was seen a few times. The CDR3 sequence: CASSSGGVLYNEQFF. CDR3 nucleotides: TGTGCCAGCTCAAGCGGGGGGGTCCTCTACAATGAGCAGTTCTTC. The V and J genes are TRBV7-3 and TRBJ2-1, with 10 bases identical to TRBD2. V shed 8 bases and J 3 bases; nucleotides not matched to a gene: 7. Germline CDR1 is SGHTA and CDR2 is FQGTGA. The CDR3 runs to 15 residues.

This clonotype showed up just a few times. The gene calls are TRBV7-9 and TRBJ2-3; TRBD2 agrees at 7 bases. Germline loops: CDR1 SEHNR, CDR2 FQNEAQ (reference sequence). The CDR3 extends over 15 amino acids. V trimming: 3 bases; J trimming: 9 bases; junction bases outside the gene matches: 12. CDR3 DNA sequence: TGTGCCAGCAGCTTGGCTAGCGGACCCGAAAGCACGCAGTATTTT. Translating it yields CASSLASGPESTQYF.

V is TRBV7-9 and J is TRBJ2-5; 9 bases fit TRBD1. Germline CDR1 and CDR2: SEHNR and FQNEAQ (reference sequence). The CDR3 sequence is 16 residues long. J gave up 2 bases and V 3 bases, and 7 bases lay outside the gene matches. DNA of the CDR3: TGTGCCAGCAGCTTCGACAGGGGGGTTGGGCAAGAGACCCAGTACTTC. Translating gives CASSFDRGVGQETQYF.

The chain carries TRBV5-1 and TRBJ2-3, with 9 bases aligning to TRBD2. The junction had 12 bases not matched to a gene; V was cut back by 4 bases and J by 6 bases. Germline V gene lookup returns CDR1 SGHRS and CDR2 YFSETQ. The CDR3 sequence is 16 residues long. This chain's CDR3 is CASSPGLREGLDTQYF. CDR3 nucleotides: TGCGCCAGCAGCCCAGGCCTGCGGGAGGGCCTTGATACGCAGTATTTT.

This clonotype was picked up a small number of times. This chain joins TRBV29-1 and TRBJ1-1, with TRBD1 identical over 9 bases. Per the germline V gene, CDR1 is SQVTM and CDR2 is ANQGSEA. Trimming took 8 bases from V and 4 from J; bases not matched to a gene: 11. The CDR3 is made up of 14 amino acids. The CDR3 coding sequence is TGCAGCTCCAAGACAGGGGGGGTAAGCACTGAAGCTTTCTTT. Translation gives CSSKTGGVSTEAFF.